What follows are 9 T cell receptor beta chains derived from one specimen sequenced in a study of metastatic and nonmetastatic thyroid tumors. Through MiXCR, TCRdb re-clonotyped the PCR reads. The sample lists just over 15,000 clones, about 35% occurring once. Each patient came to thyroid surgery without any prior treatment (of any kind). Material: tumor tissue. Every receptor here comes from a male donor with papillary thyroid cancer or a benign thyroid nodule (not recorded which). Some clones in this sample may be carry-over from other donors' samples.

The chain couples TRBV4-3 to TRBJ2-6; D remains unclear. This CDR3 is 16 amino acids long. Germline CDR1 reads LGHNA; CDR2 reads YSLEER. Trimming took off 0 bases at V and 4 bases at J, with 10 bases between the two ends. The CDR3 here is CASSQDLGSGANVLTF. CDR3 in DNA: TGCGCCAGCAGCCAAGATTTGGGCTCCGGGGCCAACGTCCTGACTTTC.

This clone turned up a few times. The junction departs from the called germline gene at one end, perhaps through a read error. The rearrangement joins TRBV28 to TRBJ1-1; D ambiguous. CDR3 size: 12 residues. Germline V lookup: CDR1 MDHEN, CDR2 SYDVKM. Here the CDR3 DNA reads TGTCCCAGCAGACGTTTTGACACTGAAGCTTTCTTT. This encodes CPSRRFDTEAFF. Looking up the rest from reference TRBV28 and TRBJ1-1 gives the full variable domain: DVKVTQSSRYLVKRTGEKVFLECVQDMDHENMFWYRQDPGLGLRLIYFSYDVKMKEKGDIPEGYSVSREKKERFSLILESASTNQTSMYLCPSRRFDTEAFFGQGTRLTVV.

This clone was recorded at least ten times. The genes are TRBV4-2 and TRBJ2-1; 10 bases line up with TRBD2. Trimming removed 5 bases from V and 10 bases from J; junction bases left unmatched: 20. CDR1 and CDR2 (germline): LGHNA, YNFKEQ. The CDR3 contains 18 residues. This CDR3 is CASSRSSPAGGPFGEQFF. In DNA, the CDR3 is TGTGCCAGCAGCAGATCTTCACCAGCGGGAGGGCCTTTCGGGGAGCAGTTCTTC.

For this clone: A single base separates this from a much larger clone, so it may be a read error. In DNA, the CDR3 is TGTGCCAGCAGGTTACCCAGGGTCGAGACCCAGTACTTC. Encoded protein: CASRLPRVETQYF. The rearrangement uses TRBV6-1 and TRBJ2-5; weak D call: TRBD1 (5 bases). Germline V gene lookup returns CDR1 MNHNS and CDR2 SASEGT. The V and J ends lost 6 bases and 5 bases respectively, with 13 bases between them. This CDR3 is built from 13 residues.

To note about this clone: Since no conserved phenylalanine or tryptophan closes the CDR3, a read error is the likely cause. The genes are TRBV2 and TRBJ2-7; D gene unclear. The CDR3 is 11 residues long. The germline V gene encodes CDR1 SNHLY and CDR2 FYNNEI. V lost 2 bases and J 7 bases, leaving 6 bases between the germline ends. The CDR3 sequence is CASSETWEQYL. The CDR3, as DNA: TGTGCCAGCAGTGAAACGTGGGAGCAGTACTTG.

The chain has TRBV5-1 and TRBJ2-3, with 13 bases lining up with TRBD2. Trimming removed 4 bases from V and 2 bases from J; junction bases left unmatched: 4. CDR1 and CDR2 from the germline V gene are SGHRS and YFSETQ. This CDR3 region has 16 residues. Here the CDR3 reads CASSPTSGGATDTQYF. Written as DNA, the CDR3 is TGCGCCAGCAGCCCCACTAGCGGGGGGGCCACAGATACGCAGTATTTT.

Ten or more counts support this clone. Additional DNA sequences in this sample encode the identical CDR3. The rearrangement joins TRBV6-1 to TRBJ2-6; D is uncertain. CDR1 MNHNS and CDR2 SASEGT come from the germline V gene. This CDR3 has 16 amino acids. V was clipped by 4 bases and J by 1 base, with 11 bases between them. CDR3 bases: TGTGCCAGCAGTGGCGGACGGACGTCTGGGGCCAACGTCCTGACTTTC. Translation: CASSGGRTSGANVLTF.

The V call is TRBV20-1, the J call TRBJ2-7, with D possibly being TRBD1 (5 bases). The CDR3 is 14 residues long. CDR1 is DFQATT and CDR2 is SNEGSKA in the germline V gene (reference sequence). With 5 bases removed from V and 3 bases from J, the gap between germline ends came to 17 bases. The CDR3 nucleotides read TGCAGTGCTCCAGGACACAGCGCCCACTACGAGCAGTACTTC. Translated, it gives CSAPGHSAHYEQYF.

The chain combines TRBV27 with TRBJ2-1; D uncertain. This CDR3 spans 18 amino acids. The germline V gene encodes CDR1 MNHEY and CDR2 SMNVEV (reference sequence). V was cut by 0 bases and J by 2 bases, with 17 bases left in between. CDR3: CASSLSGGVSMAYNEQFF. CDR3 DNA sequence: TGTGCCAGCAGTTTATCAGGTGGCGTGAGTATGGCCTACAATGAGCAGTTCTTC.